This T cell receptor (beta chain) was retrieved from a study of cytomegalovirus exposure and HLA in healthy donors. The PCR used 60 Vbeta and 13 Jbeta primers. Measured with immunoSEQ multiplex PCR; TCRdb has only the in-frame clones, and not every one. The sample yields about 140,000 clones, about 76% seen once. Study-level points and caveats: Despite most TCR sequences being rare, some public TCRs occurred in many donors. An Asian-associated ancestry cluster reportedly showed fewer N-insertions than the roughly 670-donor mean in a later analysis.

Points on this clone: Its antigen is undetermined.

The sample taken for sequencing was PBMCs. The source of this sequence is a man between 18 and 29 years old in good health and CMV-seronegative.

CDR3 nucleotide sequence: TGTGCCAGCAGTGCCCAGGGCTATGGCTACACCTTC. Its translation: CASSAQGYGYTF. This rearrangement joins TRBV25-1 to TRBJ1-2; possibly TRBD1 for D (5 bases). Germline CDR1 MGHDK, CDR2 SYGVNS. CDR3 length: 12 amino acids. Trimming cost V 4 bases and J 4 bases, with 7 bases left between them.